This TCR beta chain was captured in a study of blood T cell repertoires in COVID-19. This study enrolled people aged roughly 18 to 100 from about two dozen US geographic areas. The study assigned cohorts using participant-reported clinical history. Data came from immunoSEQ multiplex PCR; TCRdb stores just in-frame clones and leaves some out. Of 300,000 to 350,000 clones in the sample, 87% were seen once. J lost 4 bases, V lost 1 base, and 12 bases had no gene match. Looked up from germline, CDR1 is SGHNT and CDR2 is YYREEE (reference sequence). The CDR3 has 17 residues. The source material was PBMCs or T cells enriched from blood (not recorded which). The receptor's source is a woman younger than 30 who had recovered from COVID-19. The V and J genes are TRBV5-4 and TRBJ2-3; 7 positions match TRBD1. DNA for the CDR3: TGTGCCAGCAGCTTGTTCTCCGGGACAGCACAGGCAGATACGCAGTATTTT. It translates to CASSLFSGTAQADTQYF.